The next 6 T cell receptor beta chains were all read from a single sample in a study of blood T cell repertoires in COVID-19. Generated by immunoSEQ multiplex PCR, the TCRdb table keeps only in-frame clones and is missing some. The sample includes roughly 34,000 clones, approximately 89% of them seen just once. Sequencing was carried out using peripheral blood. Every receptor here comes from a man aged 60-69 years with active COVID-19.

The CDR3 region is CASSELLAGGPGSEQYF. CDR3 DNA: TGTGCCAGCAGTGAACTACTAGCGGGAGGGCCCGGTAGCGAGCAGTACTTC. The rearrangement links TRBV2 to TRBJ2-7; TRBD2 agrees at 13 bases. Germline V CDR1 and CDR2: SNHLY, FYNNEI. V lost 2 bases and J lost 6; bases outside the gene matches: 10. The CDR3 loop spans 17 amino acids. Together with reference TRBV2 and TRBJ2-7, the CDR3 gives the full variable domain: EPEVTQTPSHQVTQMGQEVILRCVPISNHLYFYWYRQILGQKVEFLVSFYNNEISEKSEIFDDQFSVERPDGSNFTLKIRSTKLEDSAMYFCASSELLAGGPGSEQYFGPGTRLTVT.

DNA of the CDR3: TGTGCCAGCAGCGCGGGACCCACCTACGAGCAGTACTTC. Its translation: CASSAGPTYEQYF. The V and J genes are TRBV11-3 and TRBJ2-7; tentative D call: TRBD2 (6 bases). Germline V lookup: CDR1 SGHNT, CDR2 YENEEA. This CDR3 spans 13 amino acids. Trimming left V 5 bases short and J 2 bases short, with 10 bases between.

The chain uses TRBV5-7 and TRBJ1-4, with 11 bases identical to TRBD1. TRBV5-7 is given ORF status, its function remaining uncertain. V gave up 4 bases and J gave up 6 bases; unmatched junction bases: 17. CDR3 length: 19 amino acids. The CDR3 region is CASSTRTKNGQGADEKLFF. CDR3 nucleotide sequence: TGTGCCAGCAGCACTCGGACTAAGAACGGACAGGGGGCTGATGAAAAACTGTTTTTT.

CDR3 coding DNA: TGCAGTGCTAGTTCTAGCGGAGGATACAATGAGCAGTTCTTC. The encoded protein is CSASSSGGYNEQFF. The rearrangement uses TRBV20-1 and TRBJ2-1, with 7 bases identical to TRBD2. The CDR3 is made up of 14 amino acids. The junction had 6 bases not matched to a gene; V was cut back by 3 bases and J by 4 bases. Germline lookup yields CDR1 DFQATT and CDR2 SNEGSKA (reference sequence).

The chain has TRBV7-9 and TRBJ2-7; perhaps TRBD2 as D (6 bases). In germline, CDR1 is SEHNR, CDR2 FQNEAQ (reference sequence). CDR3 size: 15 residues. V shed 1 base and J shed 2 bases, with 12 bases lying between them. For the CDR3, the DNA is TGTGCCAGCAGCTTAGTAACGGGAGTCCCCTACGAGCAGTACTTC. It yields the protein CASSLVTGVPYEQYF.

This clone was seen just once. This rearrangement joins TRBV4-1 to TRBJ2-7; maybe TRBD1 (6 bases). The CDR3 spans 16 residues. The V end lost 2 bases, the J end lost 3 bases, and 17 bases lay between the germline ends. The germline gives CDR1 MGHRA, CDR2 YSYEKL. The CDR3 loop reads CASSQRDVTGLYEQYF. CDR3 DNA sequence: TGCGCCAGCAGCCAAAGGGACGTGACAGGCCTCTACGAGCAGTACTTC.